Listed below are T cell receptor beta chains from one sample, sequenced in a study of response to subunit inactivated influenza vaccine. TCRdb reanalysed the RT-PCR reads using MiXCR and keeps one entry per CDR3 protein. The sample records hundreds of thousands of distinct CDR3 sequences, 12% being singletons. Specimen: non-naive T cells sorted from PBMCs, collected roughly 2 weeks before vaccination. These receptor sequences come from a man in his fifties or sixties who received an inactivated influenza vaccine. Each CDR3 is given with its conserved first and last residue. The order of the fields is J gene, V gene, clone size, D gene, CDR3 DNA, CDR3 protein. A D gene is named only where the DNA matches it firmly. Clone size is shown for a subset of rows, as once, few, many or a class of expanded clone.

TRBJ2-7	TRBV20-1	-	-	TGCAGTGCTAGAGACGCGGGCTCCAGCTCCTACGAGCAGTACTTC	CSARDAGSSSYEQYF
TRBJ2-3	TRBV7-8	-	-	TGTGCCAGCAGTTGGCCAAGAACAGATACGCAGTATTTT	CASSWPRTDTQYF
TRBJ1-2	TRBV5-1	few	-	TGCGCCAGCAGCTTGGATCCTAACTATGGCTACACCTTC	CASSLDPNYGYTF
TRBJ1-6	TRBV12-3/TRBV12-4	-	-	TGTGCCAGCACCCCCGGAATCTCCTATAATTCACCCCTCCACTTT	CASTPGISYNSPLHF
TRBJ2-3	TRBV6-2/TRBV6-3	-	-	TGTGCCAGCAGTTACGGCGGCAGGGAAACAGATACGCAGTATTTT	CASSYGGRETDTQYF
TRBJ2-1	TRBV5-1	-	-	TGCGCCAGCAGCACAGCTAATCCATCCAATGAGCAGTTCTTC	CASSTANPSNEQFF
TRBJ2-2	TRBV28	few	-	TGTGCCAGCTTTAGTCCCACCGGGGAGCTGTTTTTT	CASFSPTGELFF
TRBJ2-5	TRBV2	few	-	TGTGCCAGCAGTCGGACCGGGACTCACAAGGAGACCCAGTACTTC	CASSRTGTHKETQYF
TRBJ2-7	TRBV27	-	-	TGTGCCAGCAGTTCTTCCGTCAAGACCTACGAGCAGTACTTC	CASSSSVKTYEQYF
TRBJ2-5	TRBV9	few	TRBD2	TGTGCCAGCAGCGCCGGACTAGCGGGCCAAGAGACCCAGTACTTC	CASSAGLAGQETQYF
TRBJ2-3	TRBV11-2	-	-	TGTGCCAGCAGCTTAGATCCCCCGGGCTTGGGGATGGCAGATACGCAGTATTTT	CASSLDPPGLGMADTQYF
TRBJ2-3	TRBV20-1	many	TRBD2	TGCAGTGTGCTGGTGGGACTAGCGGGGGGGTACCGCACAGATACGCAGTATTTT	CSVLVGLAGGYRTDTQYF
TRBJ2-1	TRBV12-3/TRBV12-4	-	-	TGTGCCAGCAGAGATGGATGGGGAGAATACAATGAGCAGTTCTTC	CASRDGWGEYNEQFF
TRBJ2-7	TRBV6-2/TRBV6-3	few	-	TGTGCCAGCATTAGGGACACCGGGGCCTACGAGCAGTACTTC	CASIRDTGAYEQYF
TRBJ2-1	TRBV9	many	TRBD1	TGTGCCAGCAGCCCCGGACAGGGTGAGGGTGAGCAGTTCTTC	CASSPGQGEGEQFF
TRBJ2-7	TRBV6-2/TRBV6-3	once	TRBD2	TGTGCCAGCAGTTACAGCTGGTTAGCGGGGGGGTCGTCACCCCTCTACGAGCAGTACTTC	CASSYSWLAGGSSPLYEQYF
TRBJ2-5	TRBV5-1	-	TRBD2	TGCGCCAGCAGCTTGGGACTAGCAGATCCCGAGACCCAGTACTTC	CASSLGLADPETQYF
TRBJ2-7	TRBV4-3	few	TRBD1	TGCGCCAGCAGCTCCGACAGGGGTATCTACGAGCAGTACTTC	CASSSDRGIYEQYF
TRBJ2-7	TRBV5-1	-	TRBD2	TGCGCCAGCAGGGAGGGACTAGCGAACGAGCAGTACTTC	CASREGLANEQYF
TRBJ1-6	TRBV20-1	-	-	TGCAGTGCTAAGGACACAAGCAGGTCACCCCTCCGCTTT	CSAKDTSRSPLRF
TRBJ2-3	TRBV10-3	-	TRBD2	TGTGCCATCAGTGGAGGGCGGGAGTCAGATACGCAGTATTTT	CAISGGRESDTQYF
TRBJ2-7	TRBV29-1	-	-	TGCAGCGTTGCTTTCGGAGCAGGGCACGGCGAGCAGTACTTC	CSVAFGAGHGEQYF
TRBJ2-5	TRBV5-4	few	TRBD2	TGTGCCAGCAGCTTGGGCCCGGGGGGACAAGAGACCCAGTACTTC	CASSLGPGGQETQYF
TRBJ1-1	TRBV5-1	few	-	TGCGCCAGCAGCTTGGATGGGAAGGGACCCATGAACACTGAAGCTTTCTTT	CASSLDGKGPMNTEAFF
TRBJ2-2	TRBV2	many	-	TGTGCCAGCAAGTTTGGGGGTGTGGACACCGGGGAGCTGTTTTTT	CASKFGGVDTGELFF